The 10 T cell receptor beta chains in this list originate from one sample, sequenced in a study of OX40 agonist ivuxolimab in advanced cancers. Using immunoSEQ multiplex PCR, the repertoire was profiled, and TCRdb retains in-frame clones only, with some absent. This table holds fewer than 80,000 clones, roughly 85% found once. This sample comprised CD4+ or CD8+ T cells sorted from blood, obtained in a trial of the OX40 agonist ivuxolimab. These receptors came from an adult with an advanced solid tumor such as melanoma, head and neck, liver or kidney cancer.

This rearrangement joins TRBV27 to TRBJ1-1; 9 nucleotides align to TRBD1. J gave up 5 bases and V 6 bases, and 4 bases lay outside the gene matches. The CDR3 spans 13 residues. Germline CDR1 and CDR2: MNHEY and SMNVEV (reference sequence). The CDR3, as DNA: TGTGCCAGCAGCTGGACAGGGGATACTGAAGCTTTCTTT. Its protein is CASSWTGDTEAFF.

The chain couples TRBV27 to TRBJ1-1; no definite D call. Germline V gene data show CDR1 as MNHEY and CDR2 as SMNVEV (reference sequence). This CDR3 comprises 13 residues. The germline V and J ends were trimmed by 3 bases and 2 bases, with 7 bases remaining between them. The CDR3 region has the DNA TGTGCCAGCAGTTTTAAAAGAAACACTGAAGCTTTCTTT. It is translated as CASSFKRNTEAFF.

The chain couples TRBV9 to TRBJ2-1, with D tentatively TRBD2 (6 bases). V lost 3 bases to trimming and J lost 3 bases, with 13 bases between them. Germline-derived CDR1 and CDR2 are SGDLS and YYNGEE. This CDR3 has 15 residues. Here the CDR3 reads CASSARKGGYNEQFF. In DNA, the CDR3 is TGTGCCAGCAGCGCCCGGAAGGGAGGCTACAATGAGCAGTTCTTC. The full variable domain, completed using reference TRBV9 and TRBJ2-1, is DSGVTQTPKHLITATGQRVTLRCSPRSGDLSVYWYQQSLDQGLQFLIQYYNGEERAKGNILERFSAQQFPDLHSELNLSSLELGDSALYFCASSARKGGYNEQFFGPGTRLTVL.

V gene TRBV7-2 combines with J gene TRBJ1-5; 9 bases match TRBD1. This CDR3 has 13 residues. The germline CDR1 and CDR2 sequences are SGHTA and FQGNSA. Trimming cost V 5 bases and J 10 bases; bases outside gene matches: 6. The CDR3 nucleotides are TGTGCCAGCAGCCCAGGGACAGGGCAACCCCAGCATTTT. Amino acids: CASSPGTGQPQHF.

The chain uses TRBV29-1 and TRBJ1-1; D is possibly TRBD1 (5 bases). This CDR3 is built from 14 residues. V lost 4 bases, J lost 0 bases, and 12 bases lay in between. Germline V gene lookup returns CDR1 SQVTM and CDR2 ANQGSEA. Here the CDR3 reads CSVAGAGMNTEAFF. CDR3 DNA: TGCAGCGTTGCTGGGGCGGGTATGAACACTGAAGCTTTCTTT.

The rearrangement uses TRBV19 and TRBJ2-1; D is perhaps TRBD1 (6 bases). Germline CDR1 reads LNHDA; CDR2 reads SQIVND (reference sequence). CDR3 size: 13 residues. V was pared by 2 bases and J by 9 bases, with 11 bases between. In DNA, the CDR3 is TGTGCCAGTAGTATAAGCAGGGACACTGAGCAGTTCTTC. Translated: CASSISRDTEQFF.

The chain links TRBV4-1 to TRBJ2-3, with 7 bases lining up with TRBD1. With V trimmed by 4 bases and J by 4 bases, 8 bases remained unmatched. The CDR3 has 15 amino acids. CDR1 is MGHRA and CDR2 is YSYEKL in the germline V gene. The CDR3 spells CASSRQGEGPDTQYF. CDR3 nucleotide sequence: TGCGCCAGCAGCCGACAGGGAGAGGGGCCAGATACGCAGTATTTT.

The V call is TRBV7-2, the J call TRBJ2-7; D gene uncertain. The ends were cut back, 0 bases at V and 4 bases at J, with 10 bases in the middle. The CDR3 has 14 residues. Germline CDR1 is SGHTA and CDR2 is FQGNSA. CDR3 DNA sequence: TGTGCCAGCAGCTTAGCTAGCCGAGCGTACGAGCAGTACTTC. It is translated as CASSLASRAYEQYF.

The V and J genes are TRBV5-1 and TRBJ2-1; the match to TRBD1 covers 7 bases. Germline V gives CDR1 SGHRS, CDR2 YFSETQ. CDR3 length: 16 residues. V gave up 0 bases and J gave up 2 bases; unmatched junction bases: 5. The CDR3 reads CASSLETGRAYNEQFF. The CDR3 coding sequence is TGCGCCAGCAGCTTGGAGACAGGGAGAGCCTACAATGAGCAGTTCTTC.

The chain uses TRBV7-7 and TRBJ2-1; D is perhaps TRBD2 (5 bases). Germline V CDR1 and CDR2: SSHAT, FNYEAQ (reference sequence). V shed 3 bases and J shed 0 bases, with 9 bases lying between them. The CDR3 is 15 amino acids. The CDR3 is CASSFSSGSYNEQFF. DNA of the CDR3: TGTGCCAGCAGCTTCTCGAGCGGCTCCTACAATGAGCAGTTCTTC. Drawing the rest from reference TRBV7-7 and TRBJ2-1, the complete variable domain is GAGVSQSPRYKVTKRGQDVTLRCDPISSHATLYWYQQALGQGPEFLTYFNYEAQPDKSGLPSDRFSAERPEGSISTLTIQRTEQRDSAMYRCASSFSSGSYNEQFFGPGTRLTVL.